This TCR beta chain emerged from a study of siplizumab effects on memory and regulatory T cells (dated by TCRdb to about 2019). A note on the overall study: The study looked at the effect of siplizumab, an anti-CD2 antibody, on alloreactive T-cell subsets in allogeneic mixed lymphocyte reactions made from human PBMCs.

Overall results and qualifications from the work: Sequences below about 10^-5 frequency were poorly captured, so only a minor fraction of alloreactive clones could be mapped to unstimulated subsets. Roughly 75-97% of proliferating CD4+ or CD8+ clones could not be assigned a naive or memory phenotype. Among mappable alloreactive CD4+ clones, the Treg-derived fraction averaged about 75% with siplizumab versus 25% to 30% in control reactions. No functional confirmation was obtained for the suppressive function of proliferating Tregs from siplizumab cultures. Unstimulated naive T cells appeared to be more diverse than memory T cells, and naive cells seemed to make a substantial contribution to the alloresponse. The cumulative frequency of alloreactive sequences traceable to unstimulated CD4+ memory T cells was significantly reduced by siplizumab.

Measured from the cysteine to the phenylalanine, the CDR3 is 11 residues long. Here the CDR3 DNA is all that survives: 33 bases in frame from base 1. The germline V gene (reference sequence) sets CDR1 to DFQATT and CDR2 to SNEGSKA. V is reduced by 6 bases and J by 1 base, leaving a spacing of 7 bases between them. With respect to this clone: Its recognized antigen is unknown. No per-base quality is available; no much larger clone lies one base away.

The library relied on the immunoSEQ multiplex PCR assay. The deep sequencing platform assayed roughly 10^5 TCR templates per sample. Genomic DNA extracted from sorted T cells was the material used for TCRbeta CDR3 sequencing. In the paper's pipeline: Clonal analysis of TCRbeta CDR3 data was done in the R programming language. Unstimulated samples were compared with post-reaction CFSE-low samples to define alloreactive CD4+ and CD8+ clones. Regulatory or non-regulatory origin was assigned to alloreactive CD4+ clones by matching of sequences to sorted unstimulated Treg and non-Treg repertoires. Not all clones reach the TCRdb copy of this immuneACCESS table, which keeps in-frame sequences only. Checked studies attribute under half of the gap to unresolved V genes and leave the rest unexplained. D and trimming were read from the DNA, whereas the V and J calls and clone size are those reported in that table. The sample table contains tens of thousands of clones; only one count was recorded for approximately 96% of them. The ten largest clones take up less than 0.035% of the sample.

Unstimulated CD4+ memory cells were also sequenced in three donor pairs, together with CD4+ naive, CD8+ TEMRA, CD8+ naive and CD8+ effector memory subsets. Sorted unstimulated T cells, along with proliferating T cells recovered from mixed lymphocyte reactions, underwent TCRbeta CDR3 sequencing. Fresh whole blood from around eleven HLA-typed healthy donors served as the source for isolating PBMCs. The origin of this receptor is a human donor in good health. The specimen was naive CD4+ T cells sorted from blood. Reading the label with the study, this specimen's cell subset or site is: unstimulated naive T cells. The sequence is built from TRBV20-1 and TRBJ2-7, and possibly TRBD2, on 6 matching bases. The bases read TGCAGTGCGGGGGGTTCCTACGAGCAGTACTTC. Translated, this is CSAGGSYEQYF.